Listed below are T cell receptor beta chains from one sample, sequenced in a study of tumor and adjacent non-tumor tissue in lung cancer. MiXCR, applied by TCRdb to the multiplex PCR reads, yields one record per CDR3 protein. This table holds over 100,000 distinct CDR3 sequences, approximately 71% found once. Sample: lung tumor tissue. Receptor source: a woman in her fifties or sixties with non-small cell lung cancer. The CDR3 runs from the conserved cysteine through the conserved F or W. The order of the fields is D gene, clone size, V gene, J gene, CDR3 protein, CDR3 DNA. The D gene is left open where the match is weak. Not all rows give a size; the values are once, few, many and, for expanded clones, a class.

>TRBD2|-|TRBV6-6|TRBJ2-5
CASSTGVGLACHTQYF
TGTGCCAGTAGTACGGGGGTTGGACTAGCGTGTCACACCCAGTACTTC
>TRBD1|many|TRBV12-3/TRBV12-4|TRBJ1-5
CASSRQGDQPQHF
TGTGCCAGCAGCAGACAGGGGGATCAGCCCCAGCATTTT
>-|-|TRBV28|TRBJ1-5
CASSWYSNQPQHF
TGTGCCAGCAGTTGGTATAGCAATCAGCCCCAGCATTTT
>-|-|TRBV20-1|TRBJ2-5
CSVGDTDQETQYF
TGCAGTGTAGGGGATACCGACCAAGAGACCCAATACTTC
>-|-|TRBV6-1|TRBJ2-6
CARSTEGSGAYVLTF
TGTGCCAGGAGTACCGAGGGGTCTGGGGCCTACGTCCTGACTTTC
>-|many|TRBV5-1|TRBJ1-1
CASSPVLNTEAFF
TGCGCCAGCAGTCCTGTGTTGAACACTGAAGCTTTCTTT
>-|-|TRBV6-5|TRBJ2-3
CVSSYQDMQYF
TGTGTCAGCAGTTACCAAGATATGCAATATTTT
>-|-|TRBV11-1|TRBJ1-1
CASSYDSVTETFF
TGTGCCAGCAGCTACGACAGTGTGACTGAAACTTTCTTT
>-|-|TRBV6-2/TRBV6-3|TRBJ1-1
CASTYPIVKTEAFF
TGTGCCAGCACTTATCCCATAGTGAAGACTGAAGCTTTCTTT
>TRBD1|few|TRBV6-5|TRBJ1-1
CASSSTGARGTEAFF
TGTGCCAGCAGTTCCACAGGGGCGCGGGGCACTGAAGCTTTCTTT
>TRBD2|-|TRBV11-2|TRBJ2-2
CASRFTSGDVTGELFF
TGTGCCAGCAGATTCACTAGCGGGGACGTCACCGGGGAGCTGTTTTTT
>TRBD1|-|TRBV4-3|TRBJ2-7
CASSQARTGMEQYF
TGCGCCAGCAGCCAAGCGAGGACAGGAATGGAGCAGTACTTC
>-|-|TRBV11-2|TRBJ2-6
CANSPLSGANVLSF
TGTGCCAACAGTCCCCTCTCTGGGGCCAACGTCCTGTCTTTC
>-|few|TRBV11-1|TRBJ2-1
CASSLRGDEQFF
TGTGCCAGCAGCCTGAGGGGGGATGAGCAGTTCTTC
>TRBD1|once|TRBV12-3/TRBV12-4|TRBJ1-1
CASSLSRTGVAEASF
TGTGCCAGCAGTTTATCCCGGACAGGGGTAGCCGAGGCTTCCTTT
>-|-|TRBV6-5|TRBJ1-1
CASSYSPLSGRSIF
TGTGCCAGCAGTTACTCGCCTCTATCGGGGAGGTCTATCTTT
>-|-|TRBV7-2|TRBJ2-7
CASSLGGGRGRSYEQYF
TGTGCCAGCAGCTTAGGGGGTGGTCGCGGCCGCTCCTACGAGCAGTACTTC
>-|-|TRBV11-2|TRBJ1-1
CASSSTRGVAEAFF
TGTGCAAGCAGCTCCACGAGAGGGGTGGCTGAAGCTTTCTTT
>TRBD2|many|TRBV6-2/TRBV6-3|TRBJ2-1
CATRGGGTRSSGQFF
TGTGCCACCAGGGGAGGTGGGACTAGGAGCTCTGGGCAGTTCTTC
>TRBD2|-|TRBV6-1|TRBJ2-1
CARKLILAGYNEQFF
TGTGCCAGGAAACTGATACTAGCGGGTTACAATGAGCAGTTCTTC
>-|-|TRBV11-2|TRBJ2-3
CASSPQGYGTATQYF
TGTGCCAGCAGCCCACAAGGGTACGGCACAGCTACGCAGTATTTT
>-|-|TRBV11-2|TRBJ2-7
CASNLGTNRQYF
TGTGCCAGTAACCTGGGGACGAATAGGCAGTACTTC
>-|-|TRBV20-1|TRBJ1-2
CSVRDRAGKRKGEAYGYTF
TGCAGTGTTAGAGATCGGGCGGGAAAGAGGAAAGGAGAAGCCTATGGCTACACCTTC
>TRBD2|few|TRBV6-2/TRBV6-3|TRBJ2-3
CASSYDSTSGGEADTQYF
TGTGCCAGCAGTTACGATTCCACTAGCGGGGGGGAAGCAGATACGCAGTATTTT
>TRBD1|many|TRBV28|TRBJ2-5
CASTPGQGTETQYF
TGTGCCAGCACCCCGGGACAGGGGACAGAGACCCAGTACTTC
>-|-|TRBV6-5|TRBJ2-1
CASSYTAEGYNEQFF
TGTGCCAGCAGTTACACGGCGGAAGGGTACAATGAGCAGTTCTTT
>-|many|TRBV4-3|TRBJ1-1
CASSQEYYREDTEAFF
TGCGCCAGCAGCCAAGAATACTACAGGGAGGACACTGAAGCTTTCTTT
>-|-|TRBV11-2|TRBJ1-2
CASSLEAHGESCYTF
TGTGCCAGCAGCTTGGAGGCACACGGGGAAAGCTGCTACACCTTC
>TRBD1|-|TRBV5-1|TRBJ1-5
CASSLTGNNQPQHF
TGCGCCAGCAGCCTGACAGGGAACAATCAGCCCCAGCATTTT
>-|-|TRBV11-2|TRBJ1-4
CASSLKGTPNEKLFF
TGTGCCAGCAGCTTAAAAGGGACCCCAAATGAAAAACTGTTTTTT
>-|-|TRBV5-1|TRBJ2-7
CASSLAEVVRNYVQYF
TGCGCTAGCAGCTTGGCCGAGGTCGTAAGGAACTACGTGCAGTACTTC
>-|once|TRBV6-1|TRBJ1-1
CASSEALGGIEAFF
TGTGCCAGCAGTGAAGCCCTGGGGGGCATAGAAGCTTTCTTT
>TRBD1|many|TRBV12-3/TRBV12-4|TRBJ2-7
CASSYTDRANEQYF
TGTGCCAGCAGTTACACCGACAGGGCCAACGAGCAGTACTTC
>TRBD2|-|TRBV4-1|TRBJ2-5
CASSQDRSGGMPETQYF
TGCGCCAGCAGCCAAGATAGGTCGGGGGGGATGCCCGAGACCCAATACTTC
>TRBD2|few|TRBV5-1|TRBJ2-5
CASTSPGGPETQYF
TGCGCCAGCACCAGCCCGGGGGGACCAGAGACCCAGTACTTC
>-|once|TRBV6-2/TRBV6-3|TRBJ2-7
CASSTGRGPYEQYF
TGTGCAAGCAGCACAGGGCGGGGACCTTACGAGCAGTACTTC
>-|-|TRBV7-9|TRBJ1-3
CASSSGQNRGGNTIYF
TGTGCCAGCAGCTCCGGACAGAATCGGGGAGGAAACACCATATATTTT
>TRBD1|-|TRBV11-2|TRBJ1-1
CTRRRDSLRGNTEAFF
TGTACCAGGAGACGGGACAGCCTTAGGGGGAACACTGAAGCCTTCTTT
>-|once|TRBV28|TRBJ1-2
CASSGEVGDIF
TGTGCCAGCAGTGGAGAAGTGGGGGACATCTTC
>TRBD2|few|TRBV11-2|TRBJ2-7
CASRYGTGGSYEQYF
TGTGCCAGCCGCTACGGGACCGGCGGGAGCTACGAGCAGTACTTC
>-|-|TRBV11-2|TRBJ2-7
CASSLTSEQYF
TGTGCCAGCAGTTTAACCTCCGAGCAGTACTTC
>-|-|TRBV12-3/TRBV12-4|TRBJ1-6
CASSFFVGGSYNSHLHF
TGTGCCAGCAGTTTTTTTGTCGGGGGCAGTTATAATTCACACCTCCACTTT
>TRBD1|many|TRBV29-1|TRBJ1-6
CSVQIGGGSPLHF
TGCAGCGTTCAGATAGGGGGCGGCTCACCCCTCCACTTT
>-|many|TRBV6-2/TRBV6-3|TRBJ2-2
CASSYVNTGELFF
TGTGCCAGCAGTTACGTCAACACCGGGGAGCTGTTTTTT
>-|-|TRBV10-3|TRBJ1-1
CVISASAGPGTEAFF
TGTGTCATCAGTGCGTCAGCGGGGCCGGGCACTGAAGCTTTCTTT
>TRBD2|-|TRBV11-2|TRBJ2-7
CASIYGTSGGYEQYF
TGTGCCAGCATTTATGGGACTAGCGGGGGCTACGAACAGTACTTC
>-|many|TRBV28|TRBJ1-1
CASSSVTPGLNTEAFF
TGTGCCAGCAGCTCAGTTACTCCGGGCCTGAACACTGAAGCTTTCTTT
>-|-|TRBV4-3|TRBJ1-2
CASSQVWPKPYAYTF
TGCGCCAGCAGCCAAGTTTGGCCAAAACCCTATGCCTACACCTTC
>-|-|TRBV6-4|TRBJ2-3
CASSDGRFDTQYF
TGTGCCAGCAGTGACGGCCGGTTTGATACGCAGTATTTT
>-|-|TRBV20-1|TRBJ2-7
CSAKKITSRRVGGQYF
TGCAGTGCTAAAAAAATAACTAGCAGGAGGGTCGGCGGGCAGTACTTC
>TRBD1|many|TRBV20-1|TRBJ1-1
CSAADRKNTEAFF
TGCAGTGCCGCGGACAGGAAGAACACTGAAGCTTTCTTT
>-|-|TRBV5-1|TRBJ2-5
CASSMSLETQYF
TGCGCCAGCAGCATGTCCCTGGAGACCCAGTACTTC
>-|-|TRBV20-1|TRBJ2-3
CSAISVGGGPSQRTDTQYF
TGCAGTGCTATCTCGGTAGGGGGAGGGCCGAGTCAGAGAACAGATACGCAGTATTTT
>-|-|TRBV6-5|TRBJ2-7
CASNRTTSGSYDQYF
TGTGCCAGCAACCGCACGACTAGTGGGAGTTACGATCAGTACTTC
>-|-|TRBV9|TRBJ1-2
CASSLTPWVVYYGYTF
TGTGCCAGCAGCTTAACACCATGGGTTGTTTACTATGGCTACACCTTC
>TRBD1|-|TRBV4-3|TRBJ2-5
CACSQEAPGQVTQYF
TGCGCCTGCAGCCAAGAGGCTCCGGGACAGGTGACCCAGTACTTC
>-|-|TRBV11-2|TRBJ2-7
CANSLSSGERYF
TGTGCCAACAGCTTATCGTCCGGGGAGCGGTACTTC